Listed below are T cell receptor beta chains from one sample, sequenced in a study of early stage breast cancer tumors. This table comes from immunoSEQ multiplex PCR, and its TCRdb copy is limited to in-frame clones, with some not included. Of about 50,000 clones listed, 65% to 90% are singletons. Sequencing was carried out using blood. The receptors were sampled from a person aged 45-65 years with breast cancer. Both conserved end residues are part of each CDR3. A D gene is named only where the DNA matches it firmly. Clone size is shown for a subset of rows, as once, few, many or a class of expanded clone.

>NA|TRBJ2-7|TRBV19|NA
TGTGCCAGTAGTACGAACAGGGCTTCCACCTACGAGCAGTACTTC
CASSTNRASTYEQYF
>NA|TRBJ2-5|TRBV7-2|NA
TGTGCCAGCAGCTTAGTGGCCGAAGAGACCCAGTACTTC
CASSLVAEETQYF
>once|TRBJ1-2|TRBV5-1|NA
TGCGCCAGCAGCCCCACGGACAGTTCCTACTTCTATGGCTACACCTTC
CASSPTDSSYFYGYTF
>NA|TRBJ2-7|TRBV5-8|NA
TGTGCCAGCAGCTTCCAAGGGGACTACGAGCAGTACTTC
CASSFQGDYEQYF
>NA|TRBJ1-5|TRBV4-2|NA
TGTGCCAGCAGCCAAGATGCCCGACTTGAGGCGGGCAATCAGCCCCAGCATTTT
CASSQDARLEAGNQPQHF
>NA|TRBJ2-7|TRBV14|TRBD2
TGTGCCAGCAGCCACCCGGGGGGGCGGGTTCCTAGGTGTTCCTACGAGCAGTACTTC
CASSHPGGRVPRCSYEQYF
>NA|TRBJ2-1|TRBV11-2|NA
TGTGCCAGCAGCCCTATCAGGGGTCCCTACAATGAGCAGTTCTTC
CASSPIRGPYNEQFF
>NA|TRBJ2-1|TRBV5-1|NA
TGCGCCAGCACCCTTATCGAACGGGAGCCCTACAATGAGCAGTTCTTC
CASTLIEREPYNEQFF
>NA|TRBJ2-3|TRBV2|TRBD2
TGTGCCAGCAGTGGCCCGGGGGGGAGCACAGATACGCAGTATTTT
CASSGPGGSTDTQYF
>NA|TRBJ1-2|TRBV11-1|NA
TGTGCCAGCAGCCCTGGGCTGGGACAATACGGCTACACCTTC
CASSPGLGQYGYTF
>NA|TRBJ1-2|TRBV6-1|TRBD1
TGTGCCAGCAGAGAACAGGGGCAGGGTGGCTACACCTTC
CASREQGQGGYTF
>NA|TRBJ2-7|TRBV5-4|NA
TGTGCCAGCAGCTTGTGGCAGGGCGAGCAGTACTTC
CASSLWQGEQYF
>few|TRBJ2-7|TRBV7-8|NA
TGTGCCAGCAGCCCAGGGTCTAGGGCCCACGAGCAGTACTTC
CASSPGSRAHEQYF
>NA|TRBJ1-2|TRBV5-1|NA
TGCGCCAGCAGCTCTACAGGGAACGACTATGGCTACACCTTC
CASSSTGNDYGYTF
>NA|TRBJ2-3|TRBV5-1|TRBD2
TGCGCCAGCAGCTTGGGGACTAGCGGGGGGCGCACAGATACGCAGTATTTT
CASSLGTSGGRTDTQYF
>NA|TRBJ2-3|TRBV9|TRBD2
TGTGCCAGCAGCGTAGCCAGCGGGAGGGCGGATACGCAGTATTTT
CASSVASGRADTQYF
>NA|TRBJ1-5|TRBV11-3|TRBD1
TGTGCCAGCAGCTTAGCCCCGACAGGGCAAAGCAATCAGCCCCAGCATTTT
CASSLAPTGQSNQPQHF
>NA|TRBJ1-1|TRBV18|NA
TGTGCCAGCTCACCAACGGACGGGCACACTGAAGCTTTCTTT
CASSPTDGHTEAFF
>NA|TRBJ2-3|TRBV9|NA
TGTGCCAGCAGCTCCGGACAGTCTAGCACAGATACGCAGTATTTT
CASSSGQSSTDTQYF
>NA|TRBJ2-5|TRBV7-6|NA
TGTGCCAGCAGCTTAGCGGCAGGTCAAGAGACCCAGTACTTC
CASSLAAGQETQYF
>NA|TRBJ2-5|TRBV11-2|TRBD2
TGTGCCAGCAGCTCGACTAGCGGGGGGGAGACCCAGTACTTC
CASSSTSGGETQYF
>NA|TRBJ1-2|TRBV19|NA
TGTGCCAGTAGTATCGACGGGGGGAACTATGGCTACACCTTC
CASSIDGGNYGYTF
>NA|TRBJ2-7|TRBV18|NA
TGTGCCAGCTCACCACAGGTGGTAAGGAAGTACGAGCAGTACTTC
CASSPQVVRKYEQYF
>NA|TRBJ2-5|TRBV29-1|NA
TGCAGCGTTGATCCAGGCCTCCAAGAGACCCAGTACTTC
CSVDPGLQETQYF
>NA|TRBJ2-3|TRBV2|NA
TGTGCCAGCAAAAGGGATGGGTCAGATACGCAGTATTTT
CASKRDGSDTQYF
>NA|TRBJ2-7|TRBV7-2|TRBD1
TGTGCCAGCAGCTTAGACCAGGGGGCGGCCTACGAGCAGTACTTC
CASSLDQGAAYEQYF
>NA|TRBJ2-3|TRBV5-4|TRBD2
TGTGCCAGCAGCTCACTAGTGCTAGCGGACACAGATACGCAGTATTTT
CASSSLVLADTDTQYF
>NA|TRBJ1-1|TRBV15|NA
TGTGCCACCAGCAGAGTTGACACGAACACTGAAGCTTTCTTT
CATSRVDTNTEAFF
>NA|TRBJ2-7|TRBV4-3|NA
TGCGCCAGCAGCCAAGATCGGGGCGACGGCGAGCAGTACTTC
CASSQDRGDGEQYF
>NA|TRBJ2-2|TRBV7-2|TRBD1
TGTGCCAGCAGCTTAGCAGGGGGCCTCGGCGGGGAGCTGTTTTTT
CASSLAGGLGGELFF
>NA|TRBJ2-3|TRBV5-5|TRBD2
TGTGCCAGCAGCGGGGGGGGACTAGCGGGCACAGATACGCAGTATTTT
CASSGGGLAGTDTQYF
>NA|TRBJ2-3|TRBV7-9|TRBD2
TGTGCCAGCGGACTAACCGGGACTAGCGGGAGGGCCAGCACAGATACGCAGTATTTT
CASGLTGTSGRASTDTQYF
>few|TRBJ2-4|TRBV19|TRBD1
TGTGCCAGTAGAAGAGGGGGCGAAAACATTCAGTACTTC
CASRRGGENIQYF
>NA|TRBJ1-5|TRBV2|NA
TGTGCCAGCAGCAGGCTGACTCAGCCCCAGCATTTT
CASSRLTQPQHF
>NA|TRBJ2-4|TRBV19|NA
TGTGCCAGTAGTAACAGGGAATTAAACATTCAGTACTTC
CASSNRELNIQYF
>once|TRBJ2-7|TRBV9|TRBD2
TGTGCCAGTAAACGGGGGGCAGGGATAGCGGGATATTCCTACGAGCAGTACTTC
CASKRGAGIAGYSYEQYF
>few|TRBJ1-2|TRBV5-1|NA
TGCGCCAGCAGCTTTGAATCTTATGGCTACACCTTC
CASSFESYGYTF
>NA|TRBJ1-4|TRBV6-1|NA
TGTGCCAGCAGTCTAACAGGGTTAGAAAATGAAAAACTGTTTTTT
CASSLTGLENEKLFF
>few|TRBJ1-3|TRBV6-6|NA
TGTGCCAGCAGTTACCACCGACAGGACCTTGGAAACACCATATATTTT
CASSYHRQDLGNTIYF
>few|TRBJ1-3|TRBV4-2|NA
TGTGCCAGCAGCCGCTCGGGACGCTCCTCTGGAAACACCATATATTTT
CASSRSGRSSGNTIYF
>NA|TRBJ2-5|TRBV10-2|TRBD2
TGCGCCAGCAGCGAGGGGCTAGCGGGGGGCCGAATAAAAGAGACCCAGTACTTC
CASSEGLAGGRIKETQYF
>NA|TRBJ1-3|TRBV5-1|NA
TGCGCCAGCAGCCCGGGGGGGAGTGGAAACACCATATATTTT
CASSPGGSGNTIYF
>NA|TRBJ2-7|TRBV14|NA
TGTGCCAGCAGCCAAGACCGGAATTCCCTACACCTACGAGTGCAGTACTTC
CASSQDRNSLHLRVQYF
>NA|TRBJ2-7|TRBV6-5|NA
TGTGCCAGCAGTAAGAGGGGGAACTCCTACGAGCAGTACTTC
CASSKRGNSYEQYF
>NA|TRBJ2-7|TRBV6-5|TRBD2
TGTGCCAGCAGTTACGCGCTAGCGGGAGGGCCCGACGAGCAGTACTTC
CASSYALAGGPDEQYF
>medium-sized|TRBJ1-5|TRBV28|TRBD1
TGTGCCAGCGCTTCATCTACAGGGGCTTATCAGCCCCAGCATTTT
CASASSTGAYQPQHF
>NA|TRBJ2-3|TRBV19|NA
TGTGCCAGTAGTATACCCCCGGGCAGGGGCACAGATACGCAGTATTTT
CASSIPPGRGTDTQYF
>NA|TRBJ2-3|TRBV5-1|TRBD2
TGCGCCAGCAGCTTGGAATGGCGGGAGGGCCTTGGAGATACGCAGTATTTT
CASSLEWREGLGDTQYF
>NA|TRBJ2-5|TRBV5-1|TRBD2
TGCGCCAGCAGCTTGGGGACTAGCGGGAGGGGATACTTC
CASSLGTSGRGYF
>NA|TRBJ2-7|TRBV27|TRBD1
TGTGCCAGCAACCCCACCCAGGGGGCAATCGGCGAGCAGTACTTC
CASNPTQGAIGEQYF
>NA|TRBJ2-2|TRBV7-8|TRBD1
TGTGCCAGCAGCGCCCGGGACAGGGGACCCGGGGAGCTGTTTTTT
CASSARDRGPGELFF